This passage covers 10 T cell receptor beta chains from one sample sequenced in a study of beta chain features in type 1 diabetes. Expressed TCRB transcripts were sequenced, since all the RNA that had been isolated was reverse transcribed. Profiling relied on immunoSEQ multiplex PCR, and the TCRdb table lists in-frame clones only, not all of them. The table lists roughly 300,000 clones, approximately 8% of them singletons. The sample comprised central memory CD4+ T cells from blood. The receptors stem from a woman younger than 35 in good health.

This clone was detected many times. The chain employs TRBV2 and TRBJ2-7; 11 bases line up with TRBD1. Germline CDR1 is SNHLY and CDR2 is FYNNEI. The CDR3 is 14 residues long. The V and J ends lost 6 bases and 7 bases, in that order; junction bases with no gene match: 8. The CDR3 sequence: CASRTDRGRGEQYF. As DNA, the CDR3 is TGTGCCAGCAGGACGGACAGGGGGCGCGGTGAGCAGTACTTC.

CDR3 sequence reads: CASSAGLEKYEQYF. The CDR3 region has the DNA TGTGCCAGCTCAGCCGGACTAGAGAAATACGAGCAGTACTTC. The J gene is TRBJ2-7, the V gene TRBV18; 7 bases fit TRBD2. Germline V CDR1 and CDR2: KGHSH, LQKENI. This CDR3 comprises 14 residues. The trim removed 5 bases at V and 4 bases at J, leaving 8 bases unmatched.

The gene calls are TRBV2 and TRBJ2-5; TRBD2 might be the D (5 bases). The CDR3 sequence is 14 residues long. Trimming removed 6 bases from V and 5 bases from J, with 16 bases in between. Germline V lookup: CDR1 SNHLY, CDR2 FYNNEI. In DNA form, the CDR3 reads TGTGCCAGCAGCTTAGTTAGCGCCCGGGAGACCCAGTACTTC. Translating it yields CASSLVSARETQYF.

The genes are TRBV2 and TRBJ2-5, with 8 bases lining up with TRBD2. The CDR3 is made up of 13 amino acids. Germline-derived CDR1 and CDR2 are SNHLY and FYNNEI. Trimming took 7 bases from V and 3 from J; bases not matched to a gene: 4. The CDR3 loop reads CASITSGEETQYF. The CDR3 region has the DNA TGTGCCAGCATTACTAGCGGAGAAGAGACCCAGTACTTC.

The chain combines TRBV4-2 with TRBJ2-3; 10 bases align to TRBD2. The CDR3 spans 13 residues. The junction had 3 bases not matched to a gene; V was cut back by 6 bases and J by 6 bases. Germline assignment: CDR1 LGHNA and CDR2 YNFKEQ. The CDR3 here is CASRSGRDDTQYF. The CDR3 nucleotides read TGTGCCAGCAGGAGCGGGAGGGACGATACGCAGTATTTT.

This clone has more than one count but fewer than ten. J is TRBJ2-3 and V is TRBV29-1; D assignment may be TRBD1 or TRBD2 (5 bases each). The CDR3 sequence is 11 residues long. From germline, CDR1 is SQVTM and CDR2 ANQGSEA. V lost 7 bases to trimming and J lost 11 bases, with 16 bases between them. The CDR3 DNA follows: TGCAGCGCCGGGGCCCCCGAGGGGCAGTATTTT. The encoded protein is CSAGAPEGQYF.

The chain recombines TRBV6-1 with TRBJ1-2; D perhaps matches TRBD1 (6 bases). Germline V gene lookup returns CDR1 MNHNS and CDR2 SASEGT. The CDR3 is made up of 13 amino acids. Trimming stripped 2 bases from V and 8 bases from J, with 12 bases between. In nucleotides, the CDR3 is TGTGCCAGCAGTGAATCGGACAGTCTAGGCTACACCTTC. Its protein product is CASSESDSLGYTF.

V is TRBV29-1 and J is TRBJ2-3, with a weak D call TRBD2 (6 bases). V was trimmed by 4 bases and J by 0 bases, leaving 14 bases between them. Per germline, CDR1 SQVTM and CDR2 ANQGSEA. This CDR3 is 15 amino acids long. CDR3 sequence reads: CSVAGVRPSTDTQYF. CDR3 bases: TGCAGCGTTGCGGGAGTTAGGCCTAGCACAGATACGCAGTATTTT.

Concerning this clone: A clone one base away is much larger, so this may be a read error. The chain combines TRBV29-1 with TRBJ2-3; TRBD1 or TRBD2 may be the D gene (5 bases each). Germline lookup yields CDR1 SQVTM and CDR2 ANQGSEA. Trimming pared 4 bases from V and 4 bases from J, leaving 15 bases between. CDR3 size: 14 residues. CDR3 DNA: TGCAGCGTTGGTCGGTGTGTGGGACCAGATACGCAGTATTTT. Translating gives CSVGRCVGPDTQYF.

V gene TRBV18 combines with J gene TRBJ2-1; perhaps TRBD2 as D (6 bases). Germline V lookup: CDR1 KGHSH, CDR2 LQKENI. This CDR3 spans 13 amino acids. V lost 7 bases and J 3 bases, leaving 10 bases between the germline ends. As DNA, the CDR3 is TGTGCCAGCTGTCCTAGCGTCTACAATGAGCAGTTCTTC. It yields the protein CASCPSVYNEQFF.